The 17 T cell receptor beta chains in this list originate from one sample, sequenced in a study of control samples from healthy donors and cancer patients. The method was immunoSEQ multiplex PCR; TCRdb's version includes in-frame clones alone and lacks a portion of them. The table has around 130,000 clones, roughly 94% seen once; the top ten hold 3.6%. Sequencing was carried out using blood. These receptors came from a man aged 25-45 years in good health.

As DNA, the CDR3 is TGCGCCAGCAGCCAAGGTAGGATGGGCTACGAGCAGTACTTC. It codes for CASSQGRMGYEQYF. The chain couples TRBV4-1 to TRBJ2-7; D remains unclear. V was shortened by 1 base and J by 3 bases, with 10 bases between the two germline ends. This CDR3 is 14 amino acids long. Germline V lookup: CDR1 MGHRA, CDR2 YSYEKL.

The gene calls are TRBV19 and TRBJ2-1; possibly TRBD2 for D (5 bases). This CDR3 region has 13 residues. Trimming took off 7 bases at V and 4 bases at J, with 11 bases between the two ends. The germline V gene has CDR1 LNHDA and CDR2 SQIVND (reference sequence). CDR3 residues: CASTPGTYNEQFF. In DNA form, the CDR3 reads TGTGCCAGTACCCCGGGAACATACAATGAGCAGTTCTTC.

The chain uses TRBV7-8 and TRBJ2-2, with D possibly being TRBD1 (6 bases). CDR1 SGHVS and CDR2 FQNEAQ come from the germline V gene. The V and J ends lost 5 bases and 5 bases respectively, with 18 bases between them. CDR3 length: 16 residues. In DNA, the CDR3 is TGTGCCAGCAGCCCACCGGACAGAACGGCAACCGGGGAGCTGTTTTTT. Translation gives CASSPPDRTATGELFF.

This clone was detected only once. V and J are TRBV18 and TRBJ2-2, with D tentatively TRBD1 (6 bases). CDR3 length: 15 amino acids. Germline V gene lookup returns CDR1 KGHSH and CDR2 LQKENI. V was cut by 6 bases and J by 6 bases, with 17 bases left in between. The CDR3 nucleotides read TGTGCCAGCTCGGCACAGGGAGAGTACGCCGGGGAGCTGTTTTTT. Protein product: CASSAQGEYAGELFF.

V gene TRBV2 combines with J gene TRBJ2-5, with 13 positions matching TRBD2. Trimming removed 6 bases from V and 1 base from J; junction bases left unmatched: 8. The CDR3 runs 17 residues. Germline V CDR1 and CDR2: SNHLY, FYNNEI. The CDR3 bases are TGTGCCAGCAGGGCATCTCGACTAGCGGGGGGCCAAGAGACCCAGTACTTC. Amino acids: CASRASRLAGGQETQYF.

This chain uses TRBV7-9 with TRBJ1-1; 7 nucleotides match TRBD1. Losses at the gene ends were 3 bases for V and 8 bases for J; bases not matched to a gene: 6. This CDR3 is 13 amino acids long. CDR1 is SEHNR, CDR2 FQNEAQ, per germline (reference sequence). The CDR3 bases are TGTGCCAGCAGCTTCTCAGCGGACAGGGAAGCTTTCTTT. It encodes CASSFSADREAFF.

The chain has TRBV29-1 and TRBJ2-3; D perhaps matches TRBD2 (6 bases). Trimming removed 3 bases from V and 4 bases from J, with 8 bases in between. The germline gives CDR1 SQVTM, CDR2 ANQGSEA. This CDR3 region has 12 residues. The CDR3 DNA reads TGCAGCGTTGAGGAGGGGCCAGATACGCAGTATTTT. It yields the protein CSVEEGPDTQYF.

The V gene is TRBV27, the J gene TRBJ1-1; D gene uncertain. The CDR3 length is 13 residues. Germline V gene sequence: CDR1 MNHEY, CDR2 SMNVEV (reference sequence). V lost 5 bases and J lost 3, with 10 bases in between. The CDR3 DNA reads TGTGCCAGCAGTGGGAGGTGGGACACTGAAGCTTTCTTT. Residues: CASSGRWDTEAFF.

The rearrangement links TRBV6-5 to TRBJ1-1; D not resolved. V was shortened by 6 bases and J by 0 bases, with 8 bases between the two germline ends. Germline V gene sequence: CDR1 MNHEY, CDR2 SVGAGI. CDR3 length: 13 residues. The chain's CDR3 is CASSLAVNTEAFF. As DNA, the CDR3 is TGTGCCAGCAGCCTAGCAGTGAACACTGAAGCTTTCTTT.

Here the CDR3 reads CASSQGVFGGLHQPQHF. The CDR3 DNA reads TGCGCCAGCAGCCAAGGAGTTTTCGGGGGCCTCCATCAGCCCCAGCATTTT. The chain couples TRBV4-3 to TRBJ1-5; a weak D match, TRBD1 (6 bases). This CDR3 comprises 17 residues. CDR1 and CDR2 from the germline V gene are LGHNA and YSLEER. V was cut by 1 base and J by 5 bases, with 18 bases left in between.

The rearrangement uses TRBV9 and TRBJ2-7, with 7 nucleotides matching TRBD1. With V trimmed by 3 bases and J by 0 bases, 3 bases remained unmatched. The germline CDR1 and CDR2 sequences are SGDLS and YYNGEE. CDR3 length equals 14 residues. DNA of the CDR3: TGTGCCAGCAGCGCAGGACAGGTCTCCTACGAGCAGTACTTC. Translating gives CASSAGQVSYEQYF.

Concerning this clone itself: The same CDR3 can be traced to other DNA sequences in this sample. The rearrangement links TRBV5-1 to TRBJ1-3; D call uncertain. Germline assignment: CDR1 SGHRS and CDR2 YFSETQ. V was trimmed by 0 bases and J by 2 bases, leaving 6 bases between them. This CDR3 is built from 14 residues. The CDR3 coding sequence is TGCGCCAGCAGCTTGGGGCAGGCTGGAAACACCATATATTTT. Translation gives CASSLGQAGNTIYF.

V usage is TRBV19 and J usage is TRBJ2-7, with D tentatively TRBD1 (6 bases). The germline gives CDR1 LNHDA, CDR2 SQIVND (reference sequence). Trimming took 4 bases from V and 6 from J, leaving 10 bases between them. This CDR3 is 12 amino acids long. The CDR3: CASSSRGGEQYF. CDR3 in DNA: TGTGCCAGTAGTAGCAGGGGCGGCGAGCAGTACTTC.

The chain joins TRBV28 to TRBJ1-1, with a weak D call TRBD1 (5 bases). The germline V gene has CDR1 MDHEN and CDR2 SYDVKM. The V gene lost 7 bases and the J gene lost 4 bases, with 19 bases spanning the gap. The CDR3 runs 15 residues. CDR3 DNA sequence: TGTGCCAGCACCCTCGCGGCGGGGCAGCGCACTGAAGCTTTCTTT. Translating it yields CASTLAAGQRTEAFF.

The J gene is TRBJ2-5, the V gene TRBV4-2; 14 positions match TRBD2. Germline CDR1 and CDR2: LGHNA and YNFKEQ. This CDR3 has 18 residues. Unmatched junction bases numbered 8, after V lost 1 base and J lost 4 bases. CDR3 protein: CASSQGSGLAGEGETQYF. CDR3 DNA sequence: TGTGCCAGCAGCCAAGGATCGGGACTAGCGGGGGAGGGAGAGACCCAGTACTTC.

The DNA for the CDR3 is TGCGCCAGCAGCCACGCCAGGGGGTCCTACGAGCAGTACTTC. It specifies CASSHARGSYEQYF. V and J are TRBV4-1 and TRBJ2-7, with TRBD1 matching 7 bases. This CDR3 region has 14 residues. V lost 3 bases to trimming and J lost 1 base; unmatched junction nucleotides: 3. Germline assignment: CDR1 MGHRA and CDR2 YSYEKL.

The CDR3 region is CASSPSLLRGSYNEQFF. The CDR3 DNA follows: TGCGCCAGCAGCCCCTCCCTTTTACGAGGCTCCTACAATGAGCAGTTCTTC. The rearrangement links TRBV4-3 to TRBJ2-1; D is undetermined. The germline V gene encodes CDR1 LGHNA and CDR2 YSLEER. V lost 4 bases and J 0 bases, leaving 16 bases between the germline ends. The CDR3 has 17 residues.